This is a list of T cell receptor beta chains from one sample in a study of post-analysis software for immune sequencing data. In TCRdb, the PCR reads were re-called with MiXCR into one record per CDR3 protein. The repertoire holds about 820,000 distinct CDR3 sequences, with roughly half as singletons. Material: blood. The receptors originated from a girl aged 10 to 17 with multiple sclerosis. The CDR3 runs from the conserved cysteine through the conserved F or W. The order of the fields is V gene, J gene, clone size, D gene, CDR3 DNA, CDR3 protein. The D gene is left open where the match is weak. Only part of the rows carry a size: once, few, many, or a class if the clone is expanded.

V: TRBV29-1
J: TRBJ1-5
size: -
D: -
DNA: TGCAGCGTTGGACATAGAAGCAATCAGCCCCAGCATTTT
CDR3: CSVGHRSNQPQHF

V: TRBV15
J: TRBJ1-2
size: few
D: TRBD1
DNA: TGTGCCACCAGCCCCTCAGGGGGAAGTAGCTATGGCTACACCTTC
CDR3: CATSPSGGSSYGYTF

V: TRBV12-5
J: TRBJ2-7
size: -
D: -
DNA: TGTGCTAGTGGCTACTACGGCGAGCAGTACTTC
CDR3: CASGYYGEQYF

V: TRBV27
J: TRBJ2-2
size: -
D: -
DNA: TGTGCCAGCAGTTTTGGAGGGGGAGAATACACCGGGGAGCTGTTTTTT
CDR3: CASSFGGGEYTGELFF

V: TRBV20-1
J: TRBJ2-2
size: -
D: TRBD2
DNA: TGCAGTGCTAAGGGACTAGCGGGCCGCACCGGGGAGATGTTTTTT
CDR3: CSAKGLAGRTGEMFF

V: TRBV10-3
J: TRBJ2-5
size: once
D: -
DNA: TGTGCCATCAGTGAGCAGCCCCCCCGGGAGACCCAGTACTTC
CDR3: CAISEQPPRETQYF

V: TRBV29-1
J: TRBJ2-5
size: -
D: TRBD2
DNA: TGCAGCGTTGAAGGGGGGGGTGGGGAGTGGGAGACCCAGTACTTC
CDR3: CSVEGGGGEWETQYF

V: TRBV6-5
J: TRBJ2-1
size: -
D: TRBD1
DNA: TGTGCCGGCAGCCTTACCGGGACAGGGTCCTACAATGAGCAGTTCTTC
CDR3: CAGSLTGTGSYNEQFF

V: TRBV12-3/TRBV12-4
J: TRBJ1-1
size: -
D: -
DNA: TGTGCCAGCAGCTTGGGGGCCGGGGCTGAAGCTTTCTTT
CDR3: CASSLGAGAEAFF

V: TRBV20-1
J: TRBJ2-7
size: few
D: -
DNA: TGCAGTGCCGTGAGGGGTGAGGGCGAGCAGTACTTC
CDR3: CSAVRGEGEQYF

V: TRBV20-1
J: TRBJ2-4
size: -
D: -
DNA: TGCAGTGCCACGTTTAAGTGGGCTCAGTACTTC
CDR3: CSATFKWAQYF

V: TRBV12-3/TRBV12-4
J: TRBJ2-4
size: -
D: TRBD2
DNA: TGTGCCAACAAGCCGGGAGGAGGGGTTCGAAACATTCAGTACTTC
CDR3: CANKPGGGVRNIQYF

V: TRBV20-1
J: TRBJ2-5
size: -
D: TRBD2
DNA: TGCAGTGCTAGGATAGCGGGAGGCCCCCAAGAGACCCAGTACTTC
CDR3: CSARIAGGPQETQYF

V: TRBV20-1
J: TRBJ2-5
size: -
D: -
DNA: TGCAGTGCCATCCGACTCGGCCAAGAGGCCCAGTACTTC
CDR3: CSAIRLGQEAQYF

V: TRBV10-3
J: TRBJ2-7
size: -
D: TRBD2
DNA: TGTGCCATCAGTGAGGAAGGGACTAGCCGATACAATGAGCAGTACTTC
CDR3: CAISEEGTSRYNEQYF

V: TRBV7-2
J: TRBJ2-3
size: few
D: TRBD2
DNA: TGTGCCAGCAGCACTAGCGGGGGGAACACAGATACGCAGTATTTT
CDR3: CASSTSGGNTDTQYF

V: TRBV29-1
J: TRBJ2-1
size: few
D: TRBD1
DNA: TGCAGCGTTACCGACAGGGGTACAGACAATGAGCAGTTCTTC
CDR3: CSVTDRGTDNEQFF

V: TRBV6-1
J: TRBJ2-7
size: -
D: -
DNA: TGTGCCAGCAGTGCCACCGGCGGGACGGGACCCTACGAGCAGTACTTC
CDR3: CASSATGGTGPYEQYF

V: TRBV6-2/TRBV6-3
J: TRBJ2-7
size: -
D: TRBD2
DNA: TGTGCCAGCAGTACCCGGACTAGCGGGTACCCCTACGAGCAGTACTTC
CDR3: CASSTRTSGYPYEQYF

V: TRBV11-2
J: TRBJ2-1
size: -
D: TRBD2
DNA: TGTGCCAGCAGCTTATTGGTTCAAGCGGGGTTCAATGAGCAGTTCTTC
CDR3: CASSLLVQAGFNEQFF

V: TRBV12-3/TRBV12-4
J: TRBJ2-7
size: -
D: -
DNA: TGTGCCAGCAGTTTAGGCTCCGGGCCCTACGAGCAGTACTTC
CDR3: CASSLGSGPYEQYF

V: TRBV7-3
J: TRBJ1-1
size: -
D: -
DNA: TGTGCCAGCAGCTTAGGGGTAAGCACTGAAGCTTTCTTT
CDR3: CASSLGVSTEAFF

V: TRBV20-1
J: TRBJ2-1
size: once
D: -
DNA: TGCAGTGCTAGAGATTTCTCGGGGGGGACAGACCGCTACAATGAGCAGTTCTTC
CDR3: CSARDFSGGTDRYNEQFF